These T cell receptor beta chains were read from a single sample in a study. TCRdb independently ran MiXCR on the RT-PCR reads; one entry per CDR3 protein. The sample contains about 700,000 distinct CDR3 sequences, approximately 15% of which appear only once. The sequenced material came from memory CD4+ T cells from blood. The receptors come from a female donor in good health, serving as a healthy control. Each CDR3 is given with its conserved first and last residue. The order of the fields is clone size, J gene, D gene, V gene, CDR3 protein, CDR3 DNA. The D gene is left open where the match is weak. Size values are once, few and many counts, or a class for expanded clones, and some rows have none.

few,TRBJ2-7,TRBD1,TRBV18,CASSPPGQGRYEQYF,TGTGCCAGCTCACCACCGGGACAGGGGAGGTACGAGCAGTACTTC
many,TRBJ2-1,-,TRBV7-9,CASSLIYNEQFF,TGTGCCAGCAGCTTGATTTACAATGAGCAGTTCTTC
few,TRBJ1-1,-,TRBV4-3,CASSQEFLGWGTEAFF,TGCGCCAGCAGCCAAGAGTTCCTTGGGTGGGGCACTGAAGCTTTCTTT
-,TRBJ2-2,-,TRBV6-2/TRBV6-3,CASSTPGTGELFF,TGTGCCAGCAGTACCCCAGGGACCGGGGAGCTGTTTTTT
few,TRBJ2-1,-,TRBV6-6,CASSYSAGEYNEQFF,TGTGCCAGCAGTTACTCGGCGGGCGAGTACAATGAGCAGTTCTTC
few,TRBJ2-3,-,TRBV10-3,CAISAGSPSTDTQYF,TGTGCCATCAGTGCCGGGAGCCCTAGCACAGATACGCAGTATTTT
-,TRBJ2-5,TRBD2,TRBV6-5,CASRSLGGREQETQYF,TGTGCCAGCAGGAGTCTTGGCGGGAGGGAACAAGAGACCCAGTACTTC
-,TRBJ2-7,-,TRBV12-3/TRBV12-4,CASSLKGAVLYF,TGTGCCAGCAGTTTAAAGGGCGCGGTATTGTACTTC
-,TRBJ2-1,TRBD2,TRBV6-5,CASSYGGRAYEQFF,TGTGCCAGCAGTTACGGCGGGAGGGCCTATGAGCAGTTCTTC
-,TRBJ2-1,TRBD2,TRBV6-5,CASSTGTSGRFHNEQFF,TGTGCCAGCAGTACCGGGACTAGCGGGAGGTTCCACAATGAGCAGTTCTTC